Following are 25 T cell receptor beta chains from one sample sequenced in a study of T cell responses to AZD1222 COVID-19 vaccine (dated by TCRdb to 2020 to 2023). The time point label for this specimen denotes: about 28 days (+/-7) after the second vaccine dose. The library was built by means of the immunoSEQ multiplex PCR assay. Held by TCRdb, this immuneACCESS table contains in-frame sequences only and omits some clones. Under half of the omission traces to an unresolved V gene where checked; the cause of the rest is unknown. The sample profile shows about 89,000 clones; around 91% of them were found once. The ten largest account for roughly 5% of the sample. The material was peripheral blood, obtained 28 days after the second AZD1222 dose. All receptors derive from an adult who received the AZD1222 COVID-19 vaccine.

The rearrangement links TRBV5-1 to TRBJ1-3; D is uncertain. This CDR3 contains 15 residues. V lost 0 bases, J lost 0 bases, and 7 bases lay in between. Germline V CDR1 and CDR2: SGHRS, YFSETQ. The CDR3 DNA is TGCGCCAGCAGCTTGGAGGTTTCCTCTGGAAACACCATATATTTT. Encoded protein: CASSLEVSSGNTIYF.

This clone has a single count. The rearrangement uses TRBV5-6 and TRBJ1-5; 7 bases match TRBD1. The CDR3 covers 16 residues. CDR1 is SGHDT and CDR2 is YYEEEE in the germline V gene. With 1 base clipped from V and 3 bases from J, the junction kept 7 bases outside the gene matches. CDR3: CASSLTGEVINQPQHF. CDR3 nucleotide sequence: TGTGCCAGCAGCTTGACAGGGGAGGTGATCAATCAGCCCCAGCATTTT.

The chain uses TRBV6-6 and TRBJ1-4; 9 bases line up with TRBD1. The CDR3 spans 20 residues. The ends lost 5 bases at V and 1 base at J; junction bases unmatched: 17. CDR1 MNHNY and CDR2 SVGAGI come from the germline V gene (reference sequence). CDR3 nucleotides: TGTGCCAGCAGTCCCTCCGGGACAGGGAAAGTATTTGGAACTAATGAAAAACTGTTTTTT. As protein: CASSPSGTGKVFGTNEKLFF.

The chain employs TRBV28 and TRBJ1-2; 7 nucleotides match TRBD1. Per germline, CDR1 MDHEN and CDR2 SYDVKM. Trimming cost V 5 bases and J 2 bases; bases outside gene matches: 11. The CDR3 contains 16 residues. CDR3 DNA sequence: TGTGCCAGCAGTCCAGGGGGGGGCAGAAGGAACTATGGCTACACCTTC. Encoded protein: CASSPGGGRRNYGYTF.

This clone appeared a few times. The chain carries TRBV24-1 and TRBJ2-3; perhaps TRBD1 as D (6 bases). CDR1 KGHDR and CDR2 SFDVKD come from the germline V gene. This CDR3 has 15 residues. The V end was cut by 7 bases, the J end by 1 base, with 14 bases between. CDR3 in DNA: TGTGCCACCAGCCCCGGACAGCAGCGCACAGATACGCAGTATTTT. Protein sequence: CATSPGQQRTDTQYF.

The rearrangement uses TRBV15 and TRBJ1-4, with D hard to call. The CDR3 consists of 15 residues. Trimming cost V 2 bases and J 5 bases, with 12 bases left between them. Germline V gene data show CDR1 as LNHNV and CDR2 as YYDKDF (reference sequence). Here the CDR3 reads CATSRSAAGNEKLFF. In nucleotides, the CDR3 is TGTGCCACCAGCAGATCTGCCGCCGGGAATGAAAAACTGTTTTTT.

This clone has a single count. This chain links TRBV15 with TRBJ1-6; possibly TRBD1 for D (6 bases). This CDR3 is built from 16 residues. Germline-derived CDR1 and CDR2 are LNHNV and YYDKDF (reference sequence). V was shortened by 0 bases and J by 10 bases, with 16 bases between the two germline ends. The DNA of the CDR3 is TGTGCCACCAGCAGAGAACGTCCACAGGGTGGGTCACCCCTCCACTTT. Amino acids: CATSRERPQGGSPLHF. The full variable domain, with the rest looked up from reference TRBV15 and TRBJ1-6, is DAMVIQNPRYQVTQFGKPVTLSCSQTLNHNVMYWYQQKSSQAPKLLFHYYDKDFNNEADTPDNFQSRRPNTSFCFLDIRSPGLGDTAMYLCATSRERPQGGSPLHFGNGTRLTVT.

The rearrangement links TRBV7-2 to TRBJ1-1; 10 nucleotides match TRBD1. This CDR3 comprises 14 residues. V shed 6 bases and J 3 bases; nucleotides not matched to a gene: 4. Per germline, CDR1 SGHTA and CDR2 FQGNSA. The CDR3 reads CASSRQGADTEAFF. DNA for the CDR3: TGTGCCAGCAGTAGACAGGGGGCAGACACTGAAGCTTTCTTT.

CDR3 loop: CASSVQQGAFNEQFF. CDR3 in DNA: TGTGCCAGCAGCGTACAACAGGGGGCTTTCAATGAGCAGTTCTTC. V and J are TRBV9 and TRBJ2-1; TRBD1 matches 9 bases. V trimming: 1 base; J trimming: 6 bases; junction bases outside the gene matches: 5. CDR1 is SGDLS and CDR2 is YYNGEE in the germline V gene. The CDR3 contains 15 residues.

This chain uses TRBV12-3 or TRBV12-4 with TRBJ1-2; TRBD1 might be the D (5 bases). The V end was cut by 9 bases, the J end by 4 bases, with 15 bases between. This CDR3 region has 13 residues. The CDR3 protein is CASGGETLYGYTF. The DNA of the CDR3 is TGTGCCAGTGGGGGAGAGACCCTCTATGGCTACACCTTC.

V is TRBV6-2 or TRBV6-3 and J is TRBJ2-1; D not resolved. The germline V and J ends were trimmed by 1 base and 8 bases, with 6 bases remaining between them. The germline V gene has CDR1 MNHEY and CDR2 SVGEGT. The CDR3 runs to 12 residues. The CDR3 sequence is CASSYWVDEQFF. In DNA, the CDR3 is TGTGCCAGCAGTTACTGGGTTGATGAGCAGTTCTTC.

The chain couples TRBV12-3 or TRBV12-4 to TRBJ1-2; the D gene is possibly TRBD1 (6 bases). The CDR3 is 13 residues long. Trimming left V 4 bases short and J 4 bases short, with 10 bases between. Here the CDR3 DNA reads TGTGCCAGCAGTTCCAGGGGCGGCTATGGCTACACCTTC. It encodes CASSSRGGYGYTF.

V gene TRBV9 combines with J gene TRBJ1-6; the match to TRBD1 covers 8 bases. Germline CDR1 SGDLS, CDR2 YYNGEE. J was trimmed by 6 bases and V by 3 bases; bases with no gene match: 5. There are 15 residues in the CDR3. The CDR3 sequence is CASSDQGAGNSPLHF. For the CDR3, the DNA is TGTGCCAGCAGCGACCAGGGGGCAGGTAATTCACCCCTCCACTTT.

This clone was picked up a small number of times. The chain has TRBV6-5 and TRBJ2-1; possible D gene TRBD2, 7 bases. Trimming cost V 5 bases and J 9 bases, with 17 bases left between them. The CDR3 has 14 residues. CDR1 and CDR2 from the germline V gene are MNHEY and SVGAGI. The CDR3 spells CASSLRGGRGEQFF. In DNA, the CDR3 is TGTGCCAGCAGTCTGAGGGGGGGTAGGGGTGAGCAGTTCTTC.

At least ten counts were recorded for this clone. The J gene is TRBJ1-5, the V gene TRBV28; a possible D gene is TRBD1 (5 bases). This CDR3 contains 13 residues. Germline CDR1 and CDR2: MDHEN and SYDVKM. The ends were cut back, 6 bases at V and 5 bases at J, with 11 bases in the middle. CDR3 residues: CASRGPDYQPQHF. The CDR3 DNA follows: TGTGCCAGCAGGGGGCCAGATTATCAGCCCCAGCATTTT.

The J gene is TRBJ1-2, the V gene TRBV28; perhaps TRBD1 as D (6 bases). This CDR3 spans 14 amino acids. The germline gives CDR1 MDHEN, CDR2 SYDVKM. Deletions cut 3 bases from V and 4 bases from J, with 12 bases between. This CDR3 reads CASSFRQGSYGYTF. The CDR3 nucleotides are TGTGCCAGCAGTTTTCGGCAGGGGAGCTATGGCTACACCTTC.

The chain is built from TRBV30 and TRBJ1-2; TRBD1 matches at 7 bases. Germline V gene data show CDR1 as GTSNPN and CDR2 as SVGIG (reference sequence). The V and J ends lost 2 bases and 8 bases, in that order; junction bases with no gene match: 11. This CDR3 has 14 amino acids. Written as DNA, the CDR3 is TGTGCCTGGAGTCGCACAGGGGTTCTCTGGGGCTACACCTTC. This codes for CAWSRTGVLWGYTF.

This clone was seen just once. The gene calls are TRBV9 and TRBJ1-5; TRBD1 might be the D (6 bases). The CDR3 totals 15 residues. Germline CDR1 and CDR2: SGDLS and YYNGEE. Trimming took 3 bases from V and 0 from J, leaving 10 bases between them. CDR3 nucleotides: TGTGCCAGCAGCGGACAGGAATATAGCAATCAGCCCCAGCATTTT. Encoded protein: CASSGQEYSNQPQHF.

This rearrangement joins TRBV19 to TRBJ1-5; 7 bases map to TRBD1. The V gene's germline CDR1 is LNHDA and CDR2 SQIVND (reference sequence). Trimming removed 6 bases from V and 1 base from J; junction bases left unmatched: 6. The CDR3 has 15 residues. The CDR3 protein is CASRDRVGSNQPQHF. In DNA form, the CDR3 reads TGTGCCAGTAGAGACAGGGTGGGGAGCAATCAGCCCCAGCATTTT.

V gene TRBV7-9 combines with J gene TRBJ1-1; no clear D. The CDR3 is 15 amino acids. Germline values: CDR1 SEHNR, CDR2 FQNEAQ (reference sequence). The V gene lost 1 base and the J gene lost 0 bases, with 9 bases spanning the gap. CDR3 protein: CASSLGGSLNTEAFF. The CDR3 nucleotides read TGTGCCAGCAGCTTAGGAGGGAGCCTGAACACTGAAGCTTTCTTT.

J is TRBJ2-2 and V is TRBV2, with D maybe TRBD1 (6 bases). The CDR3 is made up of 13 amino acids. V was cut by 6 bases and J by 5 bases, with 10 bases left in between. From germline, CDR1 is SNHLY and CDR2 FYNNEI. CDR3 nucleotides: TGTGCCAGCAGCTCACAGGGTACCGGGGAGCTGTTTTTT. It codes for CASSSQGTGELFF.

The chain joins TRBV5-8 to TRBJ1-3, with a possible D match to TRBD1 (6 bases). CDR3 length: 16 residues. Per the germline V gene, CDR1 is SGHTS and CDR2 is YDEGEE. V lost 4 bases and J lost 4, with 18 bases in between. CDR3 nucleotide sequence: TGTGCCAGCAGCCCGGACAGTACCCTCTGGGGAAACACCATATATTTT. It encodes CASSPDSTLWGNTIYF.

The J gene is TRBJ1-2, the V gene TRBV5-1; 10 nucleotides line up with TRBD1. Looked up from germline, CDR1 is SGHRS and CDR2 is YFSETQ. This CDR3 is 13 amino acids long. The trim removed 3 bases at V and 6 bases at J, leaving 2 bases unmatched. CDR3 residues: CASSWGTGDGYTF. The CDR3 DNA reads TGCGCCAGCAGCTGGGGGACAGGGGATGGCTACACCTTC.

This sequence joins TRBV6-5 and TRBJ2-1, with D perhaps matching TRBD2 (5 bases). V shed 0 bases and J shed 6 bases, with 6 bases lying between them. CDR3 length: 13 amino acids. Per the germline V gene, CDR1 is MNHEY and CDR2 is SVGAGI. The CDR3 spells CASSYSRGNEQFF. As DNA, the CDR3 is TGTGCCAGCAGTTACTCTCGGGGCAATGAGCAGTTCTTC.

This chain uses TRBV6-5 with TRBJ2-7, with 9 nucleotides matching TRBD1. This CDR3 is 13 amino acids long. V shed 8 bases, J shed 6 bases, and the junction held 8 bases outside the gene matches. Germline lookup yields CDR1 MNHEY and CDR2 SVGAGI. The DNA of the CDR3 is TGTGCCAGCGGGGGACAGGGCGGTGCCGAGCAGTACTTC. Amino acid sequence: CASGGQGGAEQYF.